The clone carrying this T cell receptor beta chain has only one observation. The CDR3 extends over 16 amino acids. Trimming took 2 bases from V and 5 from J; bases not matched to a gene: 11. Germline V gives CDR1 LGHDT, CDR2 YNNKEL (reference sequence). Cohort 3 recovered donors had two negative PCRs, clearance, or symptom resolution. This entry belongs to a study of blood T cell repertoires in COVID-19. Whole-study context: Donors in the United States, Italy and Spain gave samples during acute or convalescent COVID-19. In each case, the material was cDNA or gDNA derived from T cells, B-cell-depleted T cells, or PBMCs.

TCRdb's copy holds only in-frame clones and misses some; the assay was immunoSEQ multiplex PCR. The sample has some 530,000 clones, roughly nine tenths seen once. The TCR sequence derives from an older woman who had recovered from COVID-19. Sequenced material: PBMCs or T cells enriched from blood (not recorded which). The chain recombines TRBV3-1 (or the pseudogene TRBV3-2) with TRBJ2-5; 7 bases line up with TRBD1. Here the CDR3 reads CASSQPKTGQGETQYF. The CDR3 DNA is TGTGCCAGCAGCCAACCCAAGACAGGGCAGGGGGAGACCCAGTACTTC.